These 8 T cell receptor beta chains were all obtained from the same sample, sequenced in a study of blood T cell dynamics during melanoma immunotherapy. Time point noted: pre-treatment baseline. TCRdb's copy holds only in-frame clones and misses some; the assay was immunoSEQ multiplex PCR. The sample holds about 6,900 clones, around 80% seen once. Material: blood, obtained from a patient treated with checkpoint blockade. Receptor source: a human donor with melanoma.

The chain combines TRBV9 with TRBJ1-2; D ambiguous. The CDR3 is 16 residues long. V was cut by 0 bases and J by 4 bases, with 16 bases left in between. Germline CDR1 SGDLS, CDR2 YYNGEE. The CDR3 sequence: CASSVGTALEGYGYTF. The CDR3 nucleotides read TGTGCCAGCAGCGTAGGAACAGCCCTCGAAGGCTATGGCTACACCTTC.

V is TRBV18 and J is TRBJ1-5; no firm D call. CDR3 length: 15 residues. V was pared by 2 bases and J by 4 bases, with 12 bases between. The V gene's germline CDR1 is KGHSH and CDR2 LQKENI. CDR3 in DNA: TGTGCCAGCTCACCAAATGGGCAGGCAAATCAGCCCCAGCATTTT. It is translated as CASSPNGQANQPQHF.

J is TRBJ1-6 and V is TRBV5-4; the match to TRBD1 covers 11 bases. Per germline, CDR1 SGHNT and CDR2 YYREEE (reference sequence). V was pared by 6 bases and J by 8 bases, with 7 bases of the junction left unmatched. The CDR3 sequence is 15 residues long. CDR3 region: CASTWGQGGDSPLHF. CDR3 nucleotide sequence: TGTGCCAGCACCTGGGGACAGGGGGGGGATTCACCCCTCCACTTT.

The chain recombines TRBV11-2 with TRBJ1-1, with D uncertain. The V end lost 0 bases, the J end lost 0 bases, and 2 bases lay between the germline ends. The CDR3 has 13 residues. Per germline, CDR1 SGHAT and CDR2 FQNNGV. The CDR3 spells CASSLELNTEAFF. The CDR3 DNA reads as TGTGCCAGCAGCTTAGAGTTGAACACTGAAGCTTTCTTT.

The CDR3 nucleotides read TGTGCCAGCAGCTTGGACACCGACACTGAAGCTTTCTTT. It translates to CASSLDTDTEAFF. The V and J genes are TRBV11-2 and TRBJ1-1, with a possible D match to TRBD1 (5 bases). Germline CDR1 SGHAT, CDR2 FQNNGV. The V end was cut by 3 bases, the J end by 3 bases, with 8 bases between. The CDR3 has 13 amino acids.

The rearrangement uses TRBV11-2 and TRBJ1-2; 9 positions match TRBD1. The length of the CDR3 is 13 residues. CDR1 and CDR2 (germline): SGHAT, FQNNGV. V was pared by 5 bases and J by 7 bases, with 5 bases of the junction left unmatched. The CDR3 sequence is CASSPDRGSGYTF. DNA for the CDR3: TGTGCCAGCAGCCCGGACAGGGGATCTGGCTACACCTTC.

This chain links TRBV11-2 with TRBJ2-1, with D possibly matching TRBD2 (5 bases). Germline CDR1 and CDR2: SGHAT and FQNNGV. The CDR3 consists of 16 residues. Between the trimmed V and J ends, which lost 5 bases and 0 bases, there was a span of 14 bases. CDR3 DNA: TGTGCCAGCAGCAAAAACGGACTCTCCTCCTACAATGAGCAGTTCTTC. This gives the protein CASSKNGLSSYNEQFF.

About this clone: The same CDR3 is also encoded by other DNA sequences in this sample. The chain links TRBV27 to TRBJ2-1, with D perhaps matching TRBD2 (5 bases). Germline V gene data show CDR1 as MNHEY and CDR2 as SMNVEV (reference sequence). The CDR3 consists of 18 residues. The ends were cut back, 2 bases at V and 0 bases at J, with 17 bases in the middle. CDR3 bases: TGTGCCAGCAGTTTAGTAGGGAGTAGCGCAAGCTCCTACAATGAGCAGTTCTTC. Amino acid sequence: CASSLVGSSASSYNEQFF.